These T cell receptor beta chains were read from a single sample in a study of T cell responses to AZD1222 COVID-19 vaccine. Measured with immunoSEQ multiplex PCR; TCRdb has only the in-frame clones, and not every one. In the table there are 150,000 to 200,000 clones, 85% to 95% of which are singletons. Here the sequenced sample was peripheral blood, taken on day 0 of AZD1222 vaccination. These receptors all come from an adult in good health. Both conserved end residues are part of each CDR3. A D gene is named only where the DNA matches it firmly. Clone size is shown for a subset of rows, as once, few, many or a class of expanded clone.

v_call	d_call	clone_size	j_call	cdr3_aa	cdr3_nt
TRBV25-1	.	few	TRBJ1-2	CASTRDGVGYTF	TGTGCCAGCACCCGGGACGGTGTTGGCTACACCTTC
TRBV6-5	TRBD1	.	TRBJ2-3	CASSSDRVNTDTQYF	TGTGCCAGCAGCTCAGACAGGGTTAATACAGATACGCAGTATTTT
TRBV20-1	.	.	TRBJ2-5	CSAGPGETQYF	TGCAGTGCGGGACCGGGGGAGACCCAGTACTTC
TRBV28	TRBD1	.	TRBJ1-2	CASRKQGFSGYTF	TGTGCCAGCAGGAAACAGGGGTTTAGTGGCTACACCTTC
TRBV19	TRBD1	.	TRBJ1-1	CASSIRDSEAFF	TGTGCCAGTAGTATCCGGGACAGCGAAGCTTTCTTT
TRBV19	TRBD1	once	TRBJ1-2	CASSEGQRYGYTF	TGTGCCAGTAGTGAGGGACAGCGCTATGGCTACACCTTC
TRBV7-2	TRBD2	once	TRBJ2-6	CASSLVNGGAGANVLTF	TGTGCCAGCAGCTTAGTCAACGGGGGGGCCGGGGCCAACGTCCTGACTTTC
TRBV16	.	.	TRBJ1-1	CASSPYPQGLSTEAFF	TGTGCCAGCAGCCCTTATCCACAGGGTTTGAGCACTGAAGCTTTCTTT
TRBV7-2	.	.	TRBJ1-4	CASSKTINSNEKLFF	TGTGCCAGCAGCAAAACGATCAATTCTAATGAAAAACTGTTTTTT
TRBV11-3	.	.	TRBJ2-1	CASSSQLGNEQFF	TGTGCCAGCAGCTCCCAATTAGGGAATGAGCAGTTCTTC
TRBV5-1	TRBD1	.	TRBJ1-1	CASSWPDRGDTEAFF	TGCGCCAGCAGCTGGCCTGACAGGGGGGACACTGAAGCTTTCTTT
TRBV2	.	.	TRBJ1-2	CASRLIGYTF	TGTGCCAGCAGACTTATTGGCTACACCTTC
TRBV10-2	.	.	TRBJ2-2	CASWGAGPGELFF	TGCGCCAGCTGGGGGGCGGGGCCCGGGGAGCTGTTTTTT
TRBV7-9	.	.	TRBJ2-5	CASSLGTAQETQYF	TGTGCCAGCAGCCTCGGGACGGCCCAAGAGACCCAGTACTTC
TRBV7-6	.	.	TRBJ2-3	CASSHPGGKSTDTQYF	TGTGCCAGCAGCCACCCAGGGGGGAAAAGCACAGATACGCAGTATTTT
TRBV4-1	.	.	TRBJ1-5	CASSQDRNQPQHF	TGCGCCAGCAGCCAAGATCGGAATCAGCCCCAGCATTTT
TRBV5-5	.	.	TRBJ1-2	CASSLQLTYGYTF	TGTGCCAGCAGCTTGCAGTTAACCTATGGCTACACCTTC
TRBV4-1	.	.	TRBJ1-2	CASSRSLVGSRVDGYTF	TGCGCCAGCAGCCGTTCCCTGGTTGGGTCCCGCGTCGATGGCTACACCTTC
TRBV5-4	.	.	TRBJ1-6	CASSLDRANSPLHF	TGTGCCAGCAGCTTGGACAGGGCCAATTCACCCCTCCACTTT
TRBV5-6	TRBD1	.	TRBJ2-2	CASSLRDRGRRGELFF	TGTGCCAGCAGCTTGCGAGACAGGGGGCGTCGCGGGGAGCTGTTTTTT
TRBV29-1	TRBD1	.	TRBJ2-2	CSVMLGGSLGTGELFF	TGCAGCGTTATGTTAGGGGGCTCTCTGGGCACCGGGGAGCTGTTTTTT
TRBV19	.	.	TRBJ1-3	CASMPGSGNTIYF	TGTGCCAGTATGCCGGGGTCTGGAAACACCATATATTTT
TRBV7-8	TRBD1	.	TRBJ1-2	CACSGTDNYGYTF	TGTGCCTGTTCCGGGACAGATAACTATGGCTACACCTTC
TRBV5-1	.	.	TRBJ2-5	CASTARTKETQYF	TGCGCCAGCACGGCCAGGACTAAAGAGACCCAGTACTTC
TRBV7-9	.	once	TRBJ1-1	CASSVWSPDTEAFF	TGTGCCAGCAGCGTATGGAGTCCGGACACTGAAGCTTTCTTT
TRBV7-9	.	.	TRBJ1-4	CASSLRREAWGEKLFF	TGTGCCAGCAGCCTTCGGAGGGAGGCATGGGGTGAAAAACTGTTTTTT
TRBV18	TRBD1	.	TRBJ1-5	CASSVQGAQPQHF	TGTGCCAGCTCAGTACAGGGGGCACAGCCCCAGCATTTT
TRBV19	.	.	TRBJ2-1	CASSIELVSEQFF	TGTGCCAGTAGTATAGAACTAGTGAGTGAGCAGTTCTTC
TRBV29-1	.	.	TRBJ1-2	CSVGKGGNYGYTF	TGCAGCGTTGGTAAAGGGGGGAACTATGGCTACACCTTC
TRBV11-1	.	.	TRBJ1-6	CASSLESGNSPLHF	TGTGCCAGCAGCTTAGAAAGTGGAAATTCACCCCTCCACTTT
TRBV7-9	.	.	TRBJ1-5	CASSLAGNSNQPQHF	TGTGCCAGCAGCTTAGCGGGCAATAGCAATCAGCCCCAGCATTTT
TRBV6-1	.	.	TRBJ2-5	CASSEESGKFKETQYF	TGTGCCAGCAGTGAAGAATCGGGTAAATTTAAAGAGACCCAGTACTTC
TRBV19	.	.	TRBJ1-5	CASSISGLSNQPQHF	TGTGCCAGTAGTATATCTGGTTTGAGCAATCAGCCCCAGCATTTT
TRBV5-4	.	.	TRBJ1-4	CASSSGQPVEKLFF	TGTGCCAGCAGCTCAGGACAGCCCGTTGAAAAACTGTTTTTT